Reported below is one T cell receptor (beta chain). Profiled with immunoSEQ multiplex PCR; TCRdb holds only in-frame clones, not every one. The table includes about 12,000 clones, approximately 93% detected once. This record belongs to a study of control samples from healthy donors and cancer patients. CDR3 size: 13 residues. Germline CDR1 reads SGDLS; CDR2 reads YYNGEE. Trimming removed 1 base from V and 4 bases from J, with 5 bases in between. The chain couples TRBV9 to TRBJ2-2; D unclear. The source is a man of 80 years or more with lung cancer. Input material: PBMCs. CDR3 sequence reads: CASSVTGTGELFF. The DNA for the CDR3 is TGTGCCAGCAGCGTAACCGGCACCGGGGAGCTGTTTTTT. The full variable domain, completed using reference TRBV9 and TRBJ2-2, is DSGVTQTPKHLITATGQRVTLRCSPRSGDLSVYWYQQSLDQGLQFLIQYYNGEERAKGNILERFSAQQFPDLHSELNLSSLELGDSALYFCASSVTGTGELFFGEGSRLTVL.